This T cell receptor beta chain was captured by sequencing in a study of Graves' ophthalmopathy and Graves' hyperthyroidism. Germline CDR1 and CDR2: SQVTM and ANQGSEA. Trimming shortened V by 8 bases and J by 8 bases, and 18 bases separated the two germline ends. The CDR3 is made up of 12 amino acids. TCR beta CDR3 amplification used RNA transcripts. The library came from an HTBI-primed first-round RT-PCR and a second-round multiplex PCR. TCRdb fed the multiplex PCR reads into MiXCR, producing one record per CDR3 protein. The sample has a few hundred thousand distinct CDR3 sequences; just under 40% are singletons.

The source is an adult man with Graves' hyperthyroidism. The sequencing sample was made of peripheral blood or thyroid tissue (not recorded which). The chain is built from TRBV29-1 and TRBJ1-2; weak D call: TRBD1 (5 bases). The CDR3 DNA reads TGCAGCAGTGTAAGGGGATTTGACGGCTACACCTTC. Translation gives CSSVRGFDGYTF.